This T cell receptor beta chain comes out of a study of sequential checkpoint blockade in melanoma. The method was immunoSEQ multiplex PCR; TCRdb's version includes in-frame clones alone and lacks a portion of them. Of about 18,000 clones listed, roughly 28% were seen once; the top ten hold around 7.2%. This clone has ten or more counts. The germline gene is not matched at one end of the junction; a read error may be the cause. Treatment specified: randomized to nivolumab then ipilimumab (arm A) or the reverse (arm B). The germline V gene has CDR1 MNHGY and CDR2 SAAAGT. The CDR3 sequence is 13 residues long.

This chain links TRBV6-8 with TRBJ2-7; D may be TRBD1 (6 bases). The source was tumor tissue (inferred from file names), collected from a patient given nivolumab and ipilimumab in sequence. The sequence was obtained from a human donor with melanoma. The CDR3 here is CAISSVQGLEQYF. In nucleotides, the CDR3 is TGTGCCATCAGTTCGGTACAGGGTCTCGAGCAGTACTTC.